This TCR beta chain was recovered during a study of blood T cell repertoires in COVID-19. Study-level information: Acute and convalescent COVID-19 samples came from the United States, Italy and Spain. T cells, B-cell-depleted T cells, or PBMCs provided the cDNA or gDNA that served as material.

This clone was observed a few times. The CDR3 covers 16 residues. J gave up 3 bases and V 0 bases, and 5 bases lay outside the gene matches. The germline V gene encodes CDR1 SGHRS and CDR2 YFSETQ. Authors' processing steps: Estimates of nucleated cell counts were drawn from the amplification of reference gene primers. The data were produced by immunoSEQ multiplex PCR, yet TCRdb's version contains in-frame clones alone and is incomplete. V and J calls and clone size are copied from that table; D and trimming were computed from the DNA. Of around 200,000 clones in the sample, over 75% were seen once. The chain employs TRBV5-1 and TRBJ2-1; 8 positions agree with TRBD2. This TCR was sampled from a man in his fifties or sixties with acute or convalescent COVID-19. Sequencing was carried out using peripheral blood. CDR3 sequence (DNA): TGCGCCAGCAGCTTGGAGCATGGGACTAGCTACAATGAGCAGTTCTTC. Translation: CASSLEHGTSYNEQFF.